The 2 T cell receptor beta chains in this list originate from one sample, sequenced in a study of vaccination effects on CD4 cells after COVID-19. Here immunoSEQ multiplex PCR was the method, and the copy in TCRdb shows in-frame clones only, minus some. Of approximately 44,000 clones in the sample, around 70% are singletons; the top ten hold under 30%. Their antigens are not known. ViraFEST used viral peptide pools to expand antigen-specific CD4+ T cells before sequencing. Isolating CD4+ T cells followed approximately ten days of culture. Negative nucleocapsid antibody tests before and after vaccination confirmed no previous SARS-CoV-2 infection. Sequencing was performed on CD4+ T cells from PBMCs cultured with HCoV-OC43 spike peptides, taken before COVID-19 vaccination. Subset specified: HCoV-OC43 spike overlapping peptide pool stimulation. These receptors all stem from a human donor who received a COVID-19 vaccine.

The gene calls are TRBV2 and TRBJ1-1, with D tentatively TRBD1 (5 bases). The CDR3 sequence is 15 residues long. The V and J ends lost 2 bases and 6 bases respectively, with 16 bases between them. The V gene's germline CDR1 is SNHLY and CDR2 FYNNEI. Written as DNA, the CDR3 is TGTGCCAGCAGTGAATTCCAGGGTTATCTGGCTGAAGCTTTCTTT. Translation: CASSEFQGYLAEAFF.

The V call is TRBV5-1, the J call TRBJ1-2, with D possibly being TRBD1 (5 bases). Germline CDR1 SGHRS, CDR2 YFSETQ. The CDR3 sequence is 15 residues long. V gave up 3 bases and J gave up 6 bases, with 18 bases separating them. CDR3 DNA sequence: TGCGCCAGCAGCTCGCAGACCCAGGGCTACGATGGCTACACCTTC. Its translation: CASSSQTQGYDGYTF.